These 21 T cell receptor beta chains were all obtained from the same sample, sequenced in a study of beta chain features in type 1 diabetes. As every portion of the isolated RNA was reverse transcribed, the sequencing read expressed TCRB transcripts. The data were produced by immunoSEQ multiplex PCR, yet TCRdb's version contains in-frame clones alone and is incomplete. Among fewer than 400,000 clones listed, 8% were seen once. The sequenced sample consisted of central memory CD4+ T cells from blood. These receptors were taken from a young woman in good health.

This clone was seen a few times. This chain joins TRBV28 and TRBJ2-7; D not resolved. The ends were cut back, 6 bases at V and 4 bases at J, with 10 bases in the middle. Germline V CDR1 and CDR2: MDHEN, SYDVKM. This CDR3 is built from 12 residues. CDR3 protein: CASRTQEYEQYF. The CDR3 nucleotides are TGTGCCAGCAGGACCCAGGAGTACGAGCAGTACTTC.

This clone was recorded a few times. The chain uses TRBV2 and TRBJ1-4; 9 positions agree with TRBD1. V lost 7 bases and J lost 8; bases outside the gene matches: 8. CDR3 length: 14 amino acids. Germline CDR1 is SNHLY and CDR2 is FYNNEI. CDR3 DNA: TGTGCCAGCACCCATTCCGGGACAGGGGAAAAACTGTTTTTT. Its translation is CASTHSGTGEKLFF.

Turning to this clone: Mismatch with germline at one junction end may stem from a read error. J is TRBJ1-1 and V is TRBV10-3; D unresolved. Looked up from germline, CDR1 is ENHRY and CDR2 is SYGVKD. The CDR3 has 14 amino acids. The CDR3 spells CATSGQLLNTEAFF. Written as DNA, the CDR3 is TGTGCCACCAGTGGGCAGTTACTTAACACTGAAGCTTTCTTT.

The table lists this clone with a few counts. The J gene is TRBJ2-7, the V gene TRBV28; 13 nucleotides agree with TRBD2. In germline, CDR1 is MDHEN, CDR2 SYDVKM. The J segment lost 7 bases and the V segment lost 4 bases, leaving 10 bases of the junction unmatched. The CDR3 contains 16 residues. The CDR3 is CASSSTSGRVGREQYF. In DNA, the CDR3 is TGTGCCAGCAGTTCAACTAGCGGGAGGGTAGGACGAGAGCAGTACTTC.

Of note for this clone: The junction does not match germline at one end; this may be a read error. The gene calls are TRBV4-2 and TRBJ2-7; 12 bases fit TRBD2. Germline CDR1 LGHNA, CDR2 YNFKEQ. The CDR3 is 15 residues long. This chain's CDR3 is CASRPGTLAGGGPRF. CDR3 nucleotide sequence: TGTGCCAGCAGACCCGGAACCCTAGCGGGAGGGGGTCCCCGCTTC.

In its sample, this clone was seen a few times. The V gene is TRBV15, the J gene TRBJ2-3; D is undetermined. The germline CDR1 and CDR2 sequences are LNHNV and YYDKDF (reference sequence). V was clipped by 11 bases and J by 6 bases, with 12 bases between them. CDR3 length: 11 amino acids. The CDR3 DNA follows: TGTGCCGCCGATCGTTACGATACGCAGTATTTT. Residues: CAADRYDTQYF.

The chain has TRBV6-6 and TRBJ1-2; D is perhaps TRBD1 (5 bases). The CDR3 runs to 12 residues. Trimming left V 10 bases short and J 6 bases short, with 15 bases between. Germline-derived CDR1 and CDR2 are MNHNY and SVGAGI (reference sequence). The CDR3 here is CAIYGAADGYTF. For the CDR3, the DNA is TGTGCCATCTACGGGGCAGCGGATGGCTACACCTTC.

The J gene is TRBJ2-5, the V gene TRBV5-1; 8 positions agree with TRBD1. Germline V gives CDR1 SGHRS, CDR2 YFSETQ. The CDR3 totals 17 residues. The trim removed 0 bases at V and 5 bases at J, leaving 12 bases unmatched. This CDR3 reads CASSLGGQVASQETQYF. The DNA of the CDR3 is TGCGCCAGCAGCTTGGGGGGACAGGTCGCTTCACAGGAGACCCAGTACTTC.

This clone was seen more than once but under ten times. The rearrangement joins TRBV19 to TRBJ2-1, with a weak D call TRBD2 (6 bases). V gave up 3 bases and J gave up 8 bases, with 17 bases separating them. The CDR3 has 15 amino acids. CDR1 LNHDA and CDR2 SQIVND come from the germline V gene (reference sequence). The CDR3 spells CASSIRDSGEDEQFF. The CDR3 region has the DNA TGTGCCAGTAGTATTCGGGACTCGGGGGAGGATGAGCAGTTCTTC.

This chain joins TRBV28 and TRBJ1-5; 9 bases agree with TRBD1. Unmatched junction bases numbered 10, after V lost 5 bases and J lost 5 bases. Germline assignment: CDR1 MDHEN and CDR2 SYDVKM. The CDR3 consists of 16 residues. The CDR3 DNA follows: TGTGCCAGCAGTGCGCGGACAGGGGCAGCTCATCAGCCCCAGCATTTT. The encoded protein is CASSARTGAAHQPQHF.

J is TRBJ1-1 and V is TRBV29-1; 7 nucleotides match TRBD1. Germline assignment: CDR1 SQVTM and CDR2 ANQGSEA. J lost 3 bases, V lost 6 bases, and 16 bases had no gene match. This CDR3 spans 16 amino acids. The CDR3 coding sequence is TGCAGCGTCGACCCTGGACAGGTTGCCCTAGACACTGAAGCTTTCTTT. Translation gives CSVDPGQVALDTEAFF.

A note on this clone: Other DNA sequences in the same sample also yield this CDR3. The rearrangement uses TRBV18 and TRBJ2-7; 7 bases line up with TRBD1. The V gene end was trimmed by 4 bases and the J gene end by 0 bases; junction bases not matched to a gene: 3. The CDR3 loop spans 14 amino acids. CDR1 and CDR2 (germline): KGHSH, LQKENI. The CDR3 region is CASSQTGRSYEQYF. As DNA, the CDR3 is TGTGCCAGCTCACAGACAGGGCGCTCCTACGAGCAGTACTTC.

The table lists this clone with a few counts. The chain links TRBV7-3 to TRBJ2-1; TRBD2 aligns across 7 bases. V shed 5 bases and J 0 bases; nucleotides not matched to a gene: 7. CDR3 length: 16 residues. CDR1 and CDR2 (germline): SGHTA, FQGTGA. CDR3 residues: CASSEAGPSSYNEQFF. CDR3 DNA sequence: TGTGCCAGCAGCGAAGCGGGGCCGAGCTCCTACAATGAGCAGTTCTTC. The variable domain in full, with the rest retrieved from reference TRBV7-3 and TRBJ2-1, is GAGVSQTPSNKVTEKGKYVELRCDPISGHTALYWYRQSLGQGPEFLIYFQGTGAADDSGLPNDRFFAVRPEGSVSTLKIQRTERGDSAVYLCASSEAGPSSYNEQFFGPGTRLTVL.

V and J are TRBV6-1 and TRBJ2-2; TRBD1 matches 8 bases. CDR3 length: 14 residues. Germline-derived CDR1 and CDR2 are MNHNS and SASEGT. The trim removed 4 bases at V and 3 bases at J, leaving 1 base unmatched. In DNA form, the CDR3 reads TGTGCCAGCAGTGGGACAGGGCACACCGGGGAGCTGTTTTTT. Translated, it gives CASSGTGHTGELFF.

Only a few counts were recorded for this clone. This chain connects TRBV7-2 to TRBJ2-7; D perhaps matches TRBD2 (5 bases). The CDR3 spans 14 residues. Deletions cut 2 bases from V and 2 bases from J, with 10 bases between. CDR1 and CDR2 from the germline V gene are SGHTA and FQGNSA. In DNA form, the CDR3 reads TGTGCCAGCAGCTTAAGCGGCTCAACCTACGAGCAGTACTTC. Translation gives CASSLSGSTYEQYF.

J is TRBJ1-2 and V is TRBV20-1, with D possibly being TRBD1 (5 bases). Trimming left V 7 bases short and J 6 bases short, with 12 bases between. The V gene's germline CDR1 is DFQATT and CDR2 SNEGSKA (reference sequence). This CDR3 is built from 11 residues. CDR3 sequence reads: CSGGAGNGYTF. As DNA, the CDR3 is TGCAGTGGGGGCGCGGGAAATGGCTACACCTTC.

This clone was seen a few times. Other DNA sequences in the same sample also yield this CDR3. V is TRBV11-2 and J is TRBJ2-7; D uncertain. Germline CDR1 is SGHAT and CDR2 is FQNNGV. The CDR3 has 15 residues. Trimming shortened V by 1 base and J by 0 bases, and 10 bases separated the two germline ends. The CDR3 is CASSLVYGPSYEQYF. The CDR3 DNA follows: TGTGCCAGCAGCTTAGTTTACGGACCCTCCTACGAGCAGTACTTC.

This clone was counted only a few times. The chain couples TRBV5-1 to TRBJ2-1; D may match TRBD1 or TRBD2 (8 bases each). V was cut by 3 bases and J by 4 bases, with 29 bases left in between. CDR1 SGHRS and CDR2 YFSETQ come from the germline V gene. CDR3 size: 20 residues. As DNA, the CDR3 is TGCGCCAGCAGCTCCGGACAGGGAACCGGCGGGAGGAGTAGGTACAATGAGCAGTTCTTC. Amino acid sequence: CASSSGQGTGGRSRYNEQFF.

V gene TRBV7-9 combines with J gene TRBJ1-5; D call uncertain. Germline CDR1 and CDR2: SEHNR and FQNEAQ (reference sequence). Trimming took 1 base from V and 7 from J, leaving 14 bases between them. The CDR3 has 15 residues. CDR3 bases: TGTGCCAGCAGCTTAGAGTCGTGGCGTCGGCAGCCCCAGCATTTT. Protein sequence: CASSLESWRRQPQHF.

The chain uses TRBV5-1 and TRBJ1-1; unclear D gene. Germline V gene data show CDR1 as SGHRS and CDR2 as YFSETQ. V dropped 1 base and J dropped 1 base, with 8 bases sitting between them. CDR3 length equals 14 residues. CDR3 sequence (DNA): TGCGCCAGCAGCTTGTTTCGAGAGAACACTGAAGCTTTCTTT. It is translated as CASSLFRENTEAFF. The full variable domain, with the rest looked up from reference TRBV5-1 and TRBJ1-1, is KAGVTQTPRYLIKTRGQQVTLSCSPISGHRSVSWYQQTPGQGLQFLFEYFSETQRNKGNFPGRFSGRQFSNSRSEMNVSTLELGDSALYLCASSLFRENTEAFFGQGTRLTVV.

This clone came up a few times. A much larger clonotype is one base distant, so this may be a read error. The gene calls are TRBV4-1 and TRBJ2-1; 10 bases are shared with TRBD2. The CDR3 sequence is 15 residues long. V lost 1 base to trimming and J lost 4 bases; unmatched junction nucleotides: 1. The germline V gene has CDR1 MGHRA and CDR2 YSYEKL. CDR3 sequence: CASSQGTSGYNEQFF. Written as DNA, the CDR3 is TGCGCCAGCAGCCAAGGGACTAGCGGTTACAATGAGCAGTTCTTC.